The 3 T cell receptor beta chains below all came from one sample that was sequenced in a study of technical replicates of blood from a handful of donors. This table comes from immunoSEQ multiplex PCR, and its TCRdb copy is limited to in-frame clones, with some not included. In the table there are 60,000 to 85,000 clones, 85% to 95% of which are singletons. What was sequenced was T cells isolated from PBMCs. The receptors come from a human donor in good health.

The DNA for the CDR3 is TGCGCCAGCAGCTTGACCGTTGGACTACAGCACCACACCTTC. Protein sequence: CASSLTVGLQHHTF. The chain carries TRBV5-1 and TRBJ1-2, with D unresolved. Germline values: CDR1 SGHRS, CDR2 YFSETQ. V shed 1 base and J shed 12 bases, with 19 bases lying between them. The CDR3 runs 14 residues.

The rearrangement uses TRBV2 and TRBJ2-7; D remains ambiguous. CDR1 SNHLY and CDR2 FYNNEI come from the germline V gene. V was clipped by 6 bases and J by 7 bases, with 13 bases between them. The CDR3 contains 12 residues. CDR3 loop: CASRPGGREQYF. In DNA form, the CDR3 reads TGTGCCAGCAGGCCCGGCGGTAGGGAGCAGTACTTC.

The genes are TRBV25-1 and TRBJ2-7; possible D gene TRBD1, 6 bases. The V end was cut by 1 base, the J end by 3 bases, with 16 bases between. CDR3 length equals 16 residues. Germline V lookup: CDR1 MGHDK, CDR2 SYGVNS. The chain's CDR3 is CASSEFPTGPLYEQYF. The CDR3 DNA follows: TGTGCCAGCAGTGAATTTCCGACAGGCCCTCTCTACGAGCAGTACTTC.